This TCR beta chain was documented in a study of cytomegalovirus exposure and HLA in healthy donors. This clone was seen more than once but under ten times. The antigen is not known. Study-wide results and limits: A list of 150 or so TCR beta chains associated with cytomegalovirus was given. One variant, a missense change in DCLRE1C, was linked in a later analysis to TCR beta V- and J-gene trimming. The availability of immune exposure information extended only to CMV serostatus.

The primer mix had 60 Vbeta and 13 Jbeta primers. The assay was immunoSEQ multiplex PCR, and TCRdb's table has in-frame clones only and misses some. The sample lists some 30,000 clones, less than 55% occurring once. The length of the CDR3 is 16 residues. V lost 0 bases to trimming and J lost 2 bases, with 13 bases between them. CDR1 is SNHLY and CDR2 is FYNNEI in the germline V gene. This clonotype originated in a woman between 45 and 60 years old in good health and CMV-seronegative. Sequenced input: PBMCs. The genes are TRBV2 and TRBJ1-2; D is ambiguous. The CDR3 DNA reads as TGTGCCAGCAGTGAAGCGCTTCGAGGGAGAAACTATGGCTACACCTTC. Residues: CASSEALRGRNYGYTF.